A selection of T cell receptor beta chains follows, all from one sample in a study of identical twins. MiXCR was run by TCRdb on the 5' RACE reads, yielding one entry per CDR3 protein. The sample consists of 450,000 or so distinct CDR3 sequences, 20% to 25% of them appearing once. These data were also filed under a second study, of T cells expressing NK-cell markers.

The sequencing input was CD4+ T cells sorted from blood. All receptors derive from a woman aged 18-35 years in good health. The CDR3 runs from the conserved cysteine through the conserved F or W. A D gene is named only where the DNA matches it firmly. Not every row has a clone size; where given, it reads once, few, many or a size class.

cdr3_nt: TGTGCCAGCAGCCGTTGGGACAGTTCCTACAATGAGCAGTTCTTC
cdr3_aa: CASSRWDSSYNEQFF
clone_size: .
j_call: TRBJ2-1
v_call: TRBV12-3/TRBV12-4
d_call: TRBD1

cdr3_nt: TGCGCCAGCAGCTTGGGCGGAAAGAGCTCCTACAATGAGCAGTTCTTC
cdr3_aa: CASSLGGKSSYNEQFF
clone_size: few
j_call: TRBJ2-1
v_call: TRBV5-1
d_call: .

cdr3_nt: TGTGCCAGCAGCTTGGCTAAGCCTGGAAACACCATATATTTT
cdr3_aa: CASSLAKPGNTIYF
clone_size: few
j_call: TRBJ1-3
v_call: TRBV5-8
d_call: .

cdr3_nt: TGCGCCAGCAGCCAAGAGGACTATAGCACAGATACGCAGTATTTT
cdr3_aa: CASSQEDYSTDTQYF
clone_size: .
j_call: TRBJ2-3
v_call: TRBV4-3
d_call: .

cdr3_nt: TGCGCCAGCAGCTTGGTAGGGATCTACGAGCAGTACTTC
cdr3_aa: CASSLVGIYEQYF
clone_size: .
j_call: TRBJ2-7
v_call: TRBV5-1
d_call: .

cdr3_nt: TGCAGTGCTCTGAATCCTGAGCAGTTCTTC
cdr3_aa: CSALNPEQFF
clone_size: few
j_call: TRBJ2-1
v_call: TRBV20-1
d_call: .

cdr3_nt: TGCGCCAGCAGCCAAGATCCCGTGATTCGCCATTCGGCGGGTTTCAGGAATGAGCAGTTCTTC
cdr3_aa: CASSQDPVIRHSAGFRNEQFF
clone_size: .
j_call: TRBJ2-1
v_call: TRBV4-1
d_call: .

cdr3_nt: TGTGCCAGCAGTCCTGGGGGTAGCGGGGGGATGGAGACCCAGTACTTC
cdr3_aa: CASSPGGSGGMETQYF
clone_size: many
j_call: TRBJ2-5
v_call: TRBV12-3/TRBV12-4
d_call: TRBD2

cdr3_nt: TGTGCCAGCTCCAGAAGATCCATTTCCGGGACAGCTATCTACGAGCAGTACTTC
cdr3_aa: CASSRRSISGTAIYEQYF
clone_size: few
j_call: TRBJ2-7
v_call: TRBV18
d_call: TRBD1

cdr3_nt: TGCAGCGTTGAATACGGGTGGGGAAGCTCCTACAATGAGCAGTTCTTC
cdr3_aa: CSVEYGWGSSYNEQFF
clone_size: .
j_call: TRBJ2-1
v_call: TRBV29-1
d_call: .

cdr3_nt: TGCAGCGCACGGGGGGCGGCGTGGACCACAGATACGCAGTATTTT
cdr3_aa: CSARGAAWTTDTQYF
clone_size: few
j_call: TRBJ2-3
v_call: TRBV29-1
d_call: .

cdr3_nt: TGTGCCAGCACCGTAACTGGAAATGAGCAGTTCTTC
cdr3_aa: CASTVTGNEQFF
clone_size: few
j_call: TRBJ2-1
v_call: TRBV6-2/TRBV6-3
d_call: .

cdr3_nt: TGTGCCAGCAGTTTGCGCTTGAGAGGCTACACCTTC
cdr3_aa: CASSLRLRGYTF
clone_size: .
j_call: TRBJ1-2
v_call: TRBV12-3/TRBV12-4
d_call: .

cdr3_nt: TGTGCCAGCAGTCTGAGCCGGGACAGGGGATTCTCTGGGGCCAACGTCCTGACTTTC
cdr3_aa: CASSLSRDRGFSGANVLTF
clone_size: once
j_call: TRBJ2-6
v_call: TRBV12-3/TRBV12-4
d_call: TRBD1

cdr3_nt: TGTGCCAGCAGCTACGGGACGGCTGAAGCTTTCTTT
cdr3_aa: CASSYGTAEAFF
clone_size: .
j_call: TRBJ1-1
v_call: TRBV6-5
d_call: .